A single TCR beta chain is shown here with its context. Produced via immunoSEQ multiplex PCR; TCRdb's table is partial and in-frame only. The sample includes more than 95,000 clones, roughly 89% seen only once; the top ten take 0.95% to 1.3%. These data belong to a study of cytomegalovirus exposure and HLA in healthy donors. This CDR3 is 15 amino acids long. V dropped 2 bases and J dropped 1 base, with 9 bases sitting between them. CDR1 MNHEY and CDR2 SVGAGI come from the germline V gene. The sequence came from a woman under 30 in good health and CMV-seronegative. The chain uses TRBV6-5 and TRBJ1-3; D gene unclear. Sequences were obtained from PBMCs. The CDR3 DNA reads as TGTGCCAGCAGTTACGAGCGTGCTTCTGGAAACACCATATATTTT. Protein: CASSYERASGNTIYF.